This TCR beta chain came from a study of T cells in Graves' hyperthyroidism and ophthalmopathy. RNA transcripts were the template for amplifying TCR beta CDR3 regions. The study used the HTBI primer set for a first-round RT-PCR of the TCR CDR3. MiXCR, applied by TCRdb to the multiplex PCR reads, yields one record per CDR3 protein. The table records about 600,000 distinct CDR3 sequences, around 16% of them present only once. The CDR3 length is 12 residues. Germline CDR1 LGHDT, CDR2 YNNKEL (reference sequence). Comments on this clonotype: A read error likely explains this, since a far larger clone differs by one base.

The rearrangement links TRBV3-1 to TRBJ1-1; D remains ambiguous. This TCR derives from a woman between 35 and 50 years old with Graves' ophthalmopathy. Material: blood. CDR3 nucleotides: TGTGCCGGCAGCCTCTTGAACACTGAAGCTTTCTTT. Translated, it gives CAGSLLNTEAFF.